This T cell receptor (beta chain) was obtained from a study of blood T cells in healthy people across ages. Regarding the study as a whole: Naive and antigen-experienced cells could not be conclusively compared, given unsorted PBMCs.

Together with a sample-barcoded 5' primer, a J-beta primer mix was included in a second PCR lasting roughly 6 to 12 cycles. Per sample, CDR3-containing paired-end reads numbered at least 2.5 million. MiXCR, run by TCRdb on the 5' RACE reads, gives a single entry per CDR3 protein. The sample lists roughly 640,000 distinct CDR3 sequences, less than 35% seen once, with around 14% in the top ten. As concerns this clonotype: Its antigen is as yet unknown.

The sequenced material came from blood. The sequence was collected from a woman older than 75 in good health.

CDR3 sequence reads: CASSQRGAGVTGELFF. CDR3 coding DNA: TGTGCCAGCAGCCAAAGGGGAGCGGGGGTGACCGGGGAGCTGTTTTTT. The chain combines TRBV4-2 with TRBJ2-2, with 8 bases fitting TRBD2. Germline-derived CDR1 and CDR2 are LGHNA and YNFKEQ. The trim removed 2 bases at V and 5 bases at J, leaving 7 bases unmatched. The CDR3 totals 16 residues.